This T cell receptor beta chain was sequenced during a study of Ad26.COV2.S vaccination and SARS-CoV-2 variants. Trimming removed 1 base from V and 5 bases from J, with 11 bases in between. Germline V gene sequence: CDR1 MGHRA, CDR2 YSYEKL. This CDR3 has 15 amino acids. TCRdb's copy holds only in-frame clones and misses some; the assay was immunoSEQ multiplex PCR. Altogether some 240,000 clones are present, around 85% being singletons, with the ten largest covering roughly 3%. Treatment denoted: around 19 received Ad26.COV2.S at low or high dose, single or two shots; about 5 received placebo; per-sample allocation not given. At day 63 after the first vaccine or placebo injection, samples were drawn.

The rearrangement joins TRBV4-1 to TRBJ2-2; D is unresolved. The sequence derives from a person aged 18-65 years who received the Ad26.COV2.S COVID-19 vaccine or a placebo. The material sequenced was peripheral blood, taken in a trial of Ad26.COV2.S vaccine versus placebo. Here the CDR3 reads CASSQVDTRTGELFF. The CDR3 bases are TGCGCCAGCAGCCAAGTTGACACCCGAACCGGGGAGCTGTTTTTT.